The 18 T cell receptor beta chains below come from one sample, sequenced in a study of shared clonotypes between healthy human individuals. Profiled with immunoSEQ multiplex PCR; TCRdb holds only in-frame clones, not every one. The sample carries millions of clones, over 85% recorded once. Naive-designated CD8 cells lacked CD45RO, were positively enriched for CCR7, and omitted terminally differentiated effector memory CD45RA+ cells. The specimen sequenced was naive CD8+ T cells sorted from blood. These receptors all stem from a man between 18 and 29 years old in good health.

The chain has TRBV29-1 and TRBJ2-7; D is perhaps TRBD1 (6 bases). Between the trimmed V and J ends, which lost 7 bases and 3 bases, there was a span of 22 bases. The CDR3 has 15 amino acids. CDR1 and CDR2 from the germline V gene are SQVTM and ANQGSEA. CDR3 nucleotide sequence: TGCAGCGGTCCCGGGACAAGAGCGTATATCTACGAGCAGTACTTC. It encodes CSGPGTRAYIYEQYF.

This clone appeared a single time. The V and J genes are TRBV10-1 and TRBJ2-3; D is undetermined. V lost 3 bases to trimming and J lost 0 bases, with 10 bases between them. Germline CDR1 WNHNN, CDR2 SYGVQD (reference sequence). The CDR3 runs to 15 residues. CDR3 nucleotides: TGCGCCAGCAGTGATTGGGATTCCAGCACAGATACGCAGTATTTT. Protein: CASSDWDSSTDTQYF.

The rearrangement uses TRBV10-3 and TRBJ2-7; tentative D call: TRBD2 (6 bases). V lost 6 bases and J lost 0, with 21 bases in between. The CDR3 loop spans 17 amino acids. Germline CDR1 reads ENHRY; CDR2 reads SYGVKD. The CDR3 sequence: CAISPWDFTSNSYEQYF. Here the CDR3 DNA reads TGTGCCATCAGCCCTTGGGACTTCACTTCAAACTCCTACGAGCAGTACTTC.

The chain recombines TRBV9 with TRBJ2-1; D may correspond to TRBD1 or TRBD2 (6 bases each). The length of the CDR3 is 15 residues. CDR1 is SGDLS and CDR2 is YYNGEE in the germline V gene. V was pared by 0 bases and J by 2 bases, with 9 bases between. The CDR3 coding sequence is TGTGCCAGCAGCGTAGAAGGGGGGCCCTACAATGAGCAGTTCTTC. This translates into CASSVEGGPYNEQFF.

With respect to this clone: The same CDR3 can be traced to other DNA sequences in this sample. The rearrangement uses TRBV4-3 and TRBJ2-7, with 10 positions matching TRBD2. This CDR3 region has 15 residues. Germline lookup yields CDR1 LGHNA and CDR2 YSLEER. Unmatched junction bases numbered 3, after V lost 1 base and J lost 3 bases. The CDR3 DNA follows: TGCGCCAGCAGCCAAGGACTAGCGGGCGGCTACGAGCAGTACTTC. It translates to CASSQGLAGGYEQYF.

This clone was observed a single time. Other DNA sequences from this sample encode an identical CDR3 as well. V is TRBV6-6 and J is TRBJ2-1; D gene unclear. With 0 bases removed from V and 6 bases from J, the gap between germline ends came to 6 bases. Germline V gives CDR1 MNHNY, CDR2 SVGAGI (reference sequence). The CDR3 is 13 amino acids. This chain's CDR3 is CASSYSPSNEQFF. The CDR3 DNA reads TGTGCCAGCAGTTACTCGCCTAGCAATGAGCAGTTCTTC.

V gene TRBV5-6 combines with J gene TRBJ1-4; D not certain. The CDR3 has 15 amino acids. V was trimmed by 0 bases and J by 8 bases, leaving 14 bases between them. CDR1 is SGHDT, CDR2 YYEEEE, per germline. CDR3 loop: CASSLAPGGLEKLFF. CDR3 coding DNA: TGTGCCAGCAGCTTGGCGCCAGGAGGACTCGAAAAACTGTTTTTT.

The gene calls are TRBV5-1 and TRBJ2-3; D unclear. The CDR3 runs 15 residues. CDR1 and CDR2 (germline): SGHRS, YFSETQ. V lost 0 bases, J lost 6 bases, and 14 bases lay in between. CDR3 region: CASSLVSAAGDTQYF. In DNA form, the CDR3 reads TGCGCCAGCAGCTTGGTATCTGCCGCCGGGGATACGCAGTATTTT.

The chain links TRBV7-9 to TRBJ2-7, with 7 bases identical to TRBD1. This CDR3 has 17 residues. Trimming removed 4 bases from V and 5 bases from J; junction bases left unmatched: 17. Germline V gives CDR1 SEHNR, CDR2 FQNEAQ (reference sequence). The CDR3 protein is CASSSGFRGSLWDEQYF. The CDR3 nucleotides read TGTGCCAGCAGCTCGGGGTTCAGGGGGAGTTTGTGGGACGAGCAGTACTTC.

This rearrangement joins TRBV13 to TRBJ2-5, with D unresolved. Germline assignment: CDR1 PRHDT and CDR2 FYEKMQ (reference sequence). The CDR3 spans 13 residues. The V gene lost 11 bases and the J gene lost 0 bases, with 13 bases spanning the gap. For the CDR3, the DNA is TGTGCCTCATCCGAGGCGGACCAAGAGACCCAGTACTTC. Its protein is CASSEADQETQYF.

The rearrangement links TRBV27 to TRBJ2-1; D possibly corresponds to TRBD2 (6 bases). The germline V and J ends were trimmed by 4 bases and 7 bases, with 17 bases remaining between them. The CDR3 has 15 residues. The V gene's germline CDR1 is MNHEY and CDR2 SMNVEV (reference sequence). DNA for the CDR3: TGTGCCAGCAGTTCAGACGGGGGAGCTGCGAATGAGCAGTTCTTC. This sequence encodes CASSSDGGAANEQFF.

The rearrangement joins TRBV7-9 to TRBJ1-4; D unclear. V was trimmed by 1 base and J by 8 bases, leaving 23 bases between them. The CDR3 spans 18 residues. Germline lookup yields CDR1 SEHNR and CDR2 FQNEAQ (reference sequence). The chain's CDR3 is CASSLVVYPEIFSEKLFF. The CDR3, as DNA: TGTGCCAGCAGCTTAGTCGTCTATCCGGAGATTTTTTCGGAAAAACTGTTTTTT.

V usage is TRBV5-6 and J usage is TRBJ1-5; D not certain. Germline lookup yields CDR1 SGHDT and CDR2 YYEEEE. V gave up 0 bases and J gave up 5 bases, with 12 bases separating them. This CDR3 is 15 amino acids long. The CDR3 sequence: CASSLGAGGDQPQHF. The CDR3 DNA sequence: TGTGCCAGCAGCTTGGGGGCAGGCGGGGATCAGCCCCAGCATTTT.

This rearrangement joins TRBV9 to TRBJ1-1; D uncertain. This CDR3 region has 15 residues. Germline-derived CDR1 and CDR2 are SGDLS and YYNGEE. V gave up 0 bases and J gave up 1 base, with 10 bases separating them. Here the CDR3 DNA reads TGTGCCAGCAGCGTAGATATGTGGGAGAACACTGAAGCTTTCTTT. Translated, it gives CASSVDMWENTEAFF.

This clone showed up just a few times. The same CDR3 is also encoded by other DNA sequences in this sample. This rearrangement joins TRBV9 to TRBJ2-3; D call uncertain. CDR3 length: 12 amino acids. Looked up from germline, CDR1 is SGDLS and CDR2 is YYNGEE. The V end was cut by 0 bases, the J end by 4 bases, with 3 bases between. The CDR3 reads CASSVASDTQYF. In DNA form, the CDR3 reads TGTGCCAGCAGCGTAGCATCAGATACGCAGTATTTT. Using reference TRBV9 and TRBJ2-3 for the parts outside the CDR3, the full variable domain is DSGVTQTPKHLITATGQRVTLRCSPRSGDLSVYWYQQSLDQGLQFLIQYYNGEERAKGNILERFSAQQFPDLHSELNLSSLELGDSALYFCASSVASDTQYFGPGTRLTVL.

The rearrangement links TRBV5-4 to TRBJ2-7; D assignment may be TRBD1 or TRBD2 (7 bases each). The CDR3 runs to 15 residues. V was cut by 4 bases and J by 0 bases, with 14 bases left in between. The germline CDR1 and CDR2 sequences are SGHNT and YYREEE (reference sequence). CDR3 nucleotide sequence: TGTGCCAGCAGCCCCAGGGGGGGGTTCTCCTACGAGCAGTACTTC. Amino acids: CASSPRGGFSYEQYF.

The V gene is TRBV15, the J gene TRBJ2-7; no reliable D call. V was trimmed by 5 bases and J by 2 bases, leaving 19 bases between them. The germline CDR1 and CDR2 sequences are LNHNV and YYDKDF (reference sequence). The CDR3 consists of 16 residues. As DNA, the CDR3 is TGTGCCACCAGCTCTTATCCCGTCGACACCGCCTACGAGCAGTACTTC. Protein: CATSSYPVDTAYEQYF.

The J gene is TRBJ2-5, the V gene TRBV6-4; D gene uncertain. CDR1 and CDR2 from the germline V gene are MRHNA and SNTAGT. The CDR3 runs to 15 residues. With 4 bases removed from V and 0 bases from J, the gap between germline ends came to 12 bases. The CDR3 spells CASSGPRPYQETQYF. The CDR3 DNA reads as TGTGCCAGCAGTGGCCCTAGACCGTACCAAGAGACCCAGTACTTC.